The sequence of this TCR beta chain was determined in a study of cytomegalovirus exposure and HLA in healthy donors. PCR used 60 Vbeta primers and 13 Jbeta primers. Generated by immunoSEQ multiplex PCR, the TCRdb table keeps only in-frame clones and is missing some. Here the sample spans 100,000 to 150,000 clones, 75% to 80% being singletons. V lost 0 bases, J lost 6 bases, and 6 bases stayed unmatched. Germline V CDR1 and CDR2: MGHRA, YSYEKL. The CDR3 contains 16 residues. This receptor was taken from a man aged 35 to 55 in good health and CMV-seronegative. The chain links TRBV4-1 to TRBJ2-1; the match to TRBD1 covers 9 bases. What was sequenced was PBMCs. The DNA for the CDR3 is TGCGCCAGCAGCCAAGAAACGGGACAGGGCGTCAATGAGCAGTTCTTC. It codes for CASSQETGQGVNEQFF.